This T cell receptor (beta chain) originates from a study of Ad26.COV2.S vaccination and SARS-CoV-2 variants (TCRdb year 2021). Study-wide context: Vaccine-arm donors were drawn from COV1001, a multicentre, randomized, double-blind, placebo-controlled phase I-IIa trial of Ad26.COV2.S in healthy adults. TCRbeta repertoire sequencing was used to assess the specificity and breadth of SARS-CoV-2-reactive T cell receptors after Ad26.COV2.S vaccination. Trial participants were randomized into five groups of five, in which low-dose or high-dose Ad26.COV2.S was given once or twice, or placebo was given on both occasions. A total of 32 samples were included in the TCR-sequenced set, comprising about 20 Ad26.COV2.S vaccine recipients, 5 placebo recipients and 8 SARS-CoV-2 convalescent individuals. Dosing of Ad26.COV2.S was intramuscular, at either 5x10^10 or 1x10^11 viral particles, delivered as one shot or as two shots spaced 56 days apart. Throughout the experiments and outcome assessment, investigators stayed blinded to trial group allocation. The investigation overall reported the following: Non-spike TCR breadth was comparable between vaccine and placebo recipients, consistent with the vaccine containing only spike. Substantial breadth of spike-specific CD8+ and CD4+ T cell responses was reported after vaccination. According to the authors, total T cell responses may have been underestimated by the TCR breadth and depth analyses. The study was not powered to compare responses between vaccine doses or regimens. Ad26.COV2.S recipients had higher spike-specific TCR breadth than placebo recipients (P = 0.0014).

The treatment or condition label here, explained by the study, means: 15 to 20 received Ad26.COV2.S at low or high dose, single or two shots; 5 received placebo; per-sample allocation not given. For vaccine and placebo recipients, the sequenced repertoires came from samples collected on day 63 after the first injection. Cohort 1b enrolled about two dozen adults aged 18-55 years at a single site in Boston, USA, between 29 July and 7 August 2020. Ad26.COV2.S was a replication-incompetent adenovirus type 26 vector that expressed a prefusion-stabilized SARS-CoV-2 spike protein derived from the original Wuhan strain. The immunoSEQ Assay was the method used to sequence TCRbeta CDR3 regions. After extraction, genomic DNA underwent amplification by bias-controlled multiplex PCR, followed by high-throughput sequencing. The paper's data handling went like this. To quantify the absolute abundance of each unique TCRbeta CDR3 region, sequences were collapsed and filtered. T cell fraction was estimated by normalizing TCRbeta template counts to usable DNA, with usable DNA measured through amplification of reference genes found in all nucleated cells. Repertoire TCRs were annotated as SARS-CoV-2-specific when V gene, CDR3 amino acid sequence and J gene were exactly matched to a known reactive TCR set. The reference SARS-CoV-2 TCR set was derived from MIRA and filtered for enrichment in COVID-19-positive ImmuneCODE repertoires, a step that removed public or cross-reactive TCRs. Using the MIRA antigens, annotated TCRs were further analysed by specific ORF or by position within an ORF. Breadth was defined as annotated unique rearrangements over total unique productive rearrangements; depth was the summed frequency of those rearrangements. Two-sided Wilcoxon rank-sum tests were applied when comparing TCR breadth between groups. Held by TCRdb, this immuneACCESS table contains in-frame sequences only and omits some clones. Under half of the omission traces to an unresolved V gene where checked; the cause of the rest is unknown. V, J and clone size are taken as reported in that table, and D and trimming were inferred from the DNA itself. The sample has hundreds of thousands of clones on record, roughly 90% of them singletons. About 1.5% of the sample lies in the top ten.

Trimming takes 2 bases off V and 5 bases off J; junction bases not matched to a gene: 7. Counted from cysteine to phenylalanine, this CDR3 has 15 amino acids. Only CDR3 DNA is held: 45 bases, read in frame from base 1. In the germline V gene, CDR1 corresponds to MNHEY and CDR2 to SVGAGI. Note on this clone: The clone's antigen remains unknown. Base qualities are not at hand, and no much larger clone is one base apart.

In this chain, TRBV6-5 is recombined with TRBJ2-7; TRBD2 agrees with 9 junctional bases. This clonotype originated in a person between 18 and 65 years old who received the Ad26.COV2.S COVID-19 vaccine or a placebo. The sample in question was peripheral blood, obtained in a trial of Ad26.COV2.S vaccine versus placebo. This receptor has the CDR3 CASSYGGRAVDEQYF. The sequence in DNA is TGTGCCAGCAGTTACGGCGGGAGGGCCGTCGACGAGCAGTACTTC.